This T cell receptor beta chain was captured in a study of OX40 agonist ivuxolimab in advanced cancers. Sequencing used immunoSEQ multiplex PCR; TCRdb keeps in-frame clones, though not all of them. The table has 70,000 to 80,000 clones, about 85% seen once. The germline gives CDR1 SGHRS, CDR2 YFSETQ. V was pared by 4 bases and J by 0 bases, with 12 bases between. The CDR3 runs to 15 residues. The chain recombines TRBV5-1 with TRBJ2-3; maybe TRBD2 (5 bases). The specimen was CD4+ or CD8+ T cells sorted from blood, collected in a trial of the OX40 agonist ivuxolimab. The TCR sequence derives from an adult with an advanced solid tumor such as melanoma, head and neck, liver or kidney cancer. The CDR3 here is CASSEGAVSTDTQYF. The CDR3 DNA reads TGCGCCAGCAGCGAGGGAGCGGTTAGCACAGATACGCAGTATTTT.